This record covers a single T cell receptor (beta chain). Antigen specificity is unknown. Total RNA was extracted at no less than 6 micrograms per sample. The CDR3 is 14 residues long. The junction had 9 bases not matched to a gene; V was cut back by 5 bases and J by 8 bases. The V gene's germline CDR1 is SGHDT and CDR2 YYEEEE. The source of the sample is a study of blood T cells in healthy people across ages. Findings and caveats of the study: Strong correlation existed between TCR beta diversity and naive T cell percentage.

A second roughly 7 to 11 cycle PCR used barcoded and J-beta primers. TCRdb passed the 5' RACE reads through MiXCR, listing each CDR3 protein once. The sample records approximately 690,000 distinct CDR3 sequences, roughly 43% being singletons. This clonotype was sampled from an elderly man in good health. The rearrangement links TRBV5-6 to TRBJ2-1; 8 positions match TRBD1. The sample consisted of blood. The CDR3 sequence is CASRGRQGIDEQFF. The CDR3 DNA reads TGTGCCAGCAGGGGTCGACAGGGGATCGATGAGCAGTTCTTC.